This T cell receptor (beta chain) was sequenced during a study of blood T cell repertoires in COVID-19. Germline V gene lookup returns CDR1 GTSNPN and CDR2 SVGIG (reference sequence). The V gene end was trimmed by 0 bases and the J gene end by 5 bases; junction bases not matched to a gene: 9. This CDR3 spans 15 amino acids. Repertoires were generated with immunoSEQ multiplex PCR, while TCRdb's copy carries only in-frame clones and drops some. The sample holds about 200,000 clones; approximately 91% are singletons and the top ten take under 2%. This chain joins TRBV30 and TRBJ2-7, with TRBD2 identical over 8 bases. The sample consisted of peripheral blood. This clonotype was obtained from a man in his late teens or twenties with active or convalescent COVID-19. The CDR3 nucleotides read TGTGCCTGGAGTGTAAGGCGGGGGGCATCGAACGAGCAGTACTTC. Amino acids: CAWSVRRGASNEQYF.